Following are 27 T cell receptor beta chains from one sample sequenced in a study of T cells in women clearing cervical HPV infection. Libraries were prepared by immunoSEQ multiplex PCR; TCRdb keeps only in-frame clonotypes and omits some of them. The sample holds tens of thousands of clones. The sample comprised blood buffy coat. The source of these receptors is a woman between 18 and 70 years old with a cervical HPV16 infection that either progressed to CIN3+ or cleared (not recorded which).

Comments on this clone: Sequencing ends 3 residues short of the CDR3 end; the germline J gene provides the rest. The chain carries TRBV2 and TRBJ1-1; D is ambiguous. The CDR3 has 12 amino acids. The V and J ends lost 3 bases and 7 bases respectively, with 9 bases between them. Germline lookup yields CDR1 SNHLY and CDR2 FYNNEI. The CDR3 reads CASSDWQDEAFF. The sequenced CDR3 bases are TGTGCCAGCAGTGACTGGCAGGATGAA.

A note on this clone: With the read ending 3 residues before the CDR3 end, the germline J gene is used to fill in that end. The chain combines TRBV7-9 with TRBJ1-2, with 7 positions matching TRBD1. V lost 7 bases to trimming and J lost 4 bases; unmatched junction nucleotides: 9. The germline V gene encodes CDR1 SEHNR and CDR2 FQNEAQ (reference sequence). This CDR3 has 14 residues. CDR3 loop: CASTSRQGLYGYTF. The DNA read from the CDR3 is TGTGCCAGCACCAGTCGACAGGGACTCTATGGC.

In the case of this clone: Read data end 3 residues before the CDR3 end; the end is taken from the germline J gene. The chain is built from TRBV7-3 and TRBJ1-4; TRBD1 is a possible D gene (5 bases). CDR3 length equals 16 residues. Germline V lookup: CDR1 SGHTA, CDR2 FQGTGA. The DNA read from the CDR3 is TGTGCCAGCAGCTCTAGACAGATCTCTGGGGCCAACGTA. As protein: CASSSRQISGANV. The full-length CDR3 reads as CASSSRQISGANVLFF.

With respect to this clone: At one end, the junction sequence differs from germline, possibly due to a read error. The CDR3 end is not reached by the read, which stops 3 residues before it; the germline J gene fills it in. This chain links TRBV4-2 with TRBJ2-5; 8 nucleotides align to TRBD2. Germline-derived CDR1 and CDR2 are LGHNA and YNFKEQ. The CDR3 has 15 residues. This CDR3 is CASSQDRGGGETQYF. The covered CDR3 bases are TGCGCCAGCAGCCAAGATCGGGGGGGAGGGGAGACC.

A remark on this clone: The read ends 3 residues shy of where the CDR3 ends; the end is completed using the germline J gene. The chain couples TRBV29-1 to TRBJ2-5, with 16 bases matching TRBD2. The V gene end was trimmed by 4 bases and the J gene end by 5 bases; junction bases not matched to a gene: 4. This CDR3 has 15 amino acids. Germline-derived CDR1 and CDR2 are SQVTM and ANQGSEA. CDR3 DNA, as far as it was read: TGCAGCGTTGCCCCGGGACTAGCGGGGGGGGAGACC. This translates into CSVAPGLAGGET. The whole CDR3 sequence reads CSVAPGLAGGETQYF. The whole variable domain, remainder taken from reference TRBV29-1 and TRBJ2-5, is SAVISQKPSRDICQRGTSLTIQCQVDSQVTMMFWYRQQPGQSLTLIATANQGSEATYESGFVIDKFPISRPNLTFSTLTVSNMSPEDSSIYLCSVAPGLAGGETQYFGPGTRLLVL.

A note on this clone: The read finishes 3 residues shy of the CDR3 end, and the germline J gene is used to complete it. The genes are TRBV28 and TRBJ2-7; possibly TRBD1 for D (6 bases). The CDR3 is made up of 14 amino acids. CDR1 is MDHEN and CDR2 is SYDVKM in the germline V gene. Trimming pared 2 bases from V and 5 bases from J, leaving 13 bases between. The CDR3 sequence is CASSLPQGWNEQYF. The sequenced CDR3 bases are TGTGCCAGCAGTTTACCACAGGGATGGAACGAG.

As concerns this clone: From the germline J gene comes the end of the CDR3, since the read stops 3 residues before it. J is TRBJ2-2 and V is TRBV5-1, with D hard to call. Germline V lookup: CDR1 SGHRS, CDR2 YFSETQ. This CDR3 is 15 amino acids long. Incomplete CDR3 DNA: TGCGCCAGCAGCTTGGCCCTCAGTGGCAATTCACCG. Protein: CASSLALSGNSP. The entire CDR3 reads CASSLALSGNSPLFF.

Worth noting for this clone: One junction end does not reproduce the germline sequence, and a read error may be involved. The read is 3 residues too short to cover the CDR3 end, so that end is filled in from the germline J gene. V and J are TRBV4-2 and TRBJ2-1; 10 bases line up with TRBD1. Looked up from germline, CDR1 is LGHNA and CDR2 is YNFKEQ. The CDR3 contains 17 residues. Partial CDR3 DNA: TGTGCCAGCACCCAAGAGGGGGACAGGGGCTCCTACAATGAG. Translated: CASTQEGDRGSYNE. The entire CDR3 is CASTQEGDRGSYNEQFF.

Concerning this clone: The read is 3 residues too short to cover the CDR3 end, so that end is filled in from the germline J gene. V usage is TRBV20-1 and J usage is TRBJ2-5; the match to TRBD2 covers 13 bases. Germline CDR1 reads DFQATT; CDR2 reads SNEGSKA (reference sequence). The V gene end was trimmed by 4 bases and the J gene end by 5 bases; junction bases not matched to a gene: 13. The CDR3 is made up of 17 amino acids. CDR3 region: CSATAPTSGRIAETQYF. The covered CDR3 bases are TGCAGTGCTACAGCGCCGACTAGCGGGAGGATTGCGGAGACC.

With respect to this clone: The missing CDR3 end, 3 residues past where the read stops, is filled in from the germline J gene. The V and J genes are TRBV18 and TRBJ2-7, with 11 positions matching TRBD1. Germline assignment: CDR1 KGHSH and CDR2 LQKENI. This CDR3 is 14 amino acids long. V trimming: 3 bases; J trimming: 3 bases; junction bases outside the gene matches: 1. CDR3 sequence reads: CASSPGQGDYEQYF. CDR3 bases read: TGTGCCAGCTCACCGGGACAGGGGGACTACGAG.

Concerning this clone itself: With the read ending 3 residues before the CDR3 end, the germline J gene is used to fill in that end. The J gene is TRBJ1-1, the V gene TRBV20-1; D is undetermined. CDR1 and CDR2 (germline): DFQATT, SNEGSKA (reference sequence). V gave up 3 bases and J gave up 0 bases, with 11 bases separating them. The CDR3 has 14 residues. The CDR3 sequence: CSARGPRMNTEAFF. Incomplete CDR3 DNA: TGCAGTGCTAGGGGCCCCAGAATGAACACTGAA.

With regard to this clone: The read falls 3 residues short of the CDR3 end, and the missing part is taken from the germline J gene. This chain joins TRBV19 and TRBJ2-7, with D tentatively TRBD2 (6 bases). The CDR3 is 16 amino acids. From germline, CDR1 is LNHDA and CDR2 SQIVND (reference sequence). V lost 3 bases, J lost 0 bases, and 15 bases lay in between. CDR3 loop: CASSMDWTTGSYEQYF. The sequenced CDR3 bases are TGTGCCAGTAGTATGGATTGGACTACGGGCTCCTACGAG.

Note on this clone: With the read ending 3 residues before the CDR3 end, the germline J gene is used to fill in that end. This chain links TRBV20-1 with TRBJ2-7; 10 bases are a match to TRBD1. The germline V gene encodes CDR1 DFQATT and CDR2 SNEGSKA (reference sequence). The CDR3 has 15 residues. J was trimmed by 0 bases and V by 3 bases; bases with no gene match: 5. The CDR3 protein is CSASRGQGVSYEQYF. The sequenced part of the CDR3 DNA is TGCAGTGCTAGTCGAGGACAGGGGGTCTCCTACGAG.

Points on this clone: The read gets to within 3 residues of the CDR3 end, and the germline J gene fills in the rest. The gene calls are TRBV5-6 and TRBJ1-5; D gene ambiguous. Germline V CDR1 and CDR2: SGHDT, YYEEEE. V was pared by 1 base and J by 2 bases, with 10 bases between. CDR3 length: 15 residues. The sequenced CDR3 bases are TGTGCCAGCAGCTTGTACCAAACGGGCAATCAGCCC. Its protein product is CASSLYQTGNQP. The entire CDR3 protein is CASSLYQTGNQPQHF.

Judged by frequency, this clone is medium-sized. Read data end 3 residues before the CDR3 end; the end is taken from the germline J gene. V gene TRBV7-9 combines with J gene TRBJ1-2, with 8 positions matching TRBD1. Germline CDR1 SEHNR, CDR2 FQNEAQ (reference sequence). This CDR3 contains 15 residues. The CDR3 sequence: CASSLSWTGLQGYTF. Incomplete CDR3 DNA: TGTGCCAGCAGCTTATCGTGGACAGGGCTACAAGGC. The variable domain in full, completed from reference TRBV7-9 and TRBJ1-2, reads DTGVSQNPRHKITKRGQNVTFRCDPISEHNRLYWYRQTLGQGPEFLTYFQNEAQLEKSRLLSDRFSAERPKGSFSTLEIQRTEQGDSAMYLCASSLSWTGLQGYTFGSGTRLTVV.

As for this clone: The read falls 3 residues short of the CDR3 end, and the missing part is taken from the germline J gene. The chain couples TRBV5-1 to TRBJ2-2; TRBD1 matches 9 bases. The CDR3 contains 16 residues. Germline CDR1 and CDR2: SGHRS and YFSETQ. J gave up 2 bases and V 2 bases, and 4 bases lay outside the gene matches. Incomplete CDR3 DNA: TGCGCCAGCAGCTTAACAGGGGGCTTCAACACCGGGGAG. The encoded protein is CASSLTGGFNTGE. The full CDR3 protein reads CASSLTGGFNTGELFF.

As regards this clone: The read stops 3 residues short of the end of the CDR3; the missing end is completed from the germline J gene. This chain uses TRBV19 with TRBJ1-2; 9 bases map to TRBD1. This CDR3 has 16 residues. Germline CDR1 is LNHDA and CDR2 is SQIVND (reference sequence). The chain's CDR3 is CASSVRWGQGYNDYTF. CDR3 DNA, as far as it was read: TGTGCCAGTAGTGTCAGGTGGGGACAGGGTTACAATGAC. Full variable domain (missing parts from reference TRBV19 and TRBJ1-2): DGGITQSPKYLFRKEGQNVTLSCEQNLNHDAMYWYRQDPGQGLRLIYYSQIVNDFQKGDIAEGYSVSREKKESFPLTVTSAQKNPTAFYLCASSVRWGQGYNDYTFGSGTRLTVV.

Comment on this clone: The read comes to an end 3 residues before the CDR3 does, leaving the germline J gene to fill in the end. The V call is TRBV2, the J call TRBJ2-6; D unresolved. Germline V lookup: CDR1 SNHLY, CDR2 FYNNEI. Between the trimmed V and J ends, which lost 1 base and 0 bases, there was a span of 4 bases. The CDR3 is 15 amino acids. This CDR3 is CASSEVRSGANVLTF. CDR3 bases read: TGTGCCAGCAGTGAAGTCCGCTCTGGGGCCAACGTC.

Concerning this clone itself: Sequencing ends 3 residues short of the CDR3 end; the germline J gene provides the rest. This chain uses TRBV19 with TRBJ1-4; unclear D gene. The CDR3 consists of 13 residues. The ends were cut back, 5 bases at V and 2 bases at J, with 6 bases in the middle. Germline CDR1 reads LNHDA; CDR2 reads SQIVND (reference sequence). The covered CDR3 bases are TGTGCCAGTAGTCCCCTCACTAATGAAAAA. It translates to CASSPLTNEK. The whole CDR3 sequence is CASSPLTNEKLFF.

As regards this clone: The CDR3 is cut off 3 residues early in the read; its end comes from the germline J gene. The chain combines TRBV7-9 with TRBJ2-5; 9 bases are shared with TRBD1. CDR1 and CDR2 from the germline V gene are SEHNR and FQNEAQ (reference sequence). The CDR3 spans 15 residues. J was trimmed by 1 base and V by 5 bases; bases with no gene match: 5. This CDR3 is CASSLGGQGQETQYF. CDR3 DNA (partial): TGTGCCAGCAGCCTAGGGGGACAGGGCCAAGAGACC. Combining the CDR3 with reference TRBV7-9 and TRBJ2-5 gives the whole variable domain DTGVSQNPRHKITKRGQNVTFRCDPISEHNRLYWYRQTLGQGPEFLTYFQNEAQLEKSRLLSDRFSAERPKGSFSTLEIQRTEQGDSAMYLCASSLGGQGQETQYFGPGTRLLVL.

A note on this clone: The read halts 3 residues ahead of the CDR3 end, with the missing end drawn from the germline J gene. The V and J genes are TRBV20-1 and TRBJ2-7; 7 nucleotides agree with TRBD1. The V gene's germline CDR1 is DFQATT and CDR2 SNEGSKA (reference sequence). V shed 1 base and J 2 bases; nucleotides not matched to a gene: 5. The CDR3 is 14 amino acids. CDR3 amino acids: CSARVRDSTYEQYF. The DNA read from the CDR3 is TGCAGTGCTAGAGTCCGGGACAGCACCTACGAG.

A remark on this clone: The CDR3 end lies 3 residues beyond the end of the read and is filled in from the germline J gene. The chain employs TRBV6-1 and TRBJ2-1; D is uncertain. The CDR3 runs 15 residues. Germline CDR1 MNHNS, CDR2 SASEGT. V dropped 4 bases and J dropped 0 bases, with 10 bases sitting between them. CDR3 DNA (partial): TGTGCCAGCAGTGCTATCTCTAGCTCCTACAATGAG. Translating it yields CASSAISSSYNE. The whole CDR3 reads CASSAISSSYNEQFF.

As regards this clone: The CDR3 goes on 3 residues after the read ends, and that part is filled in from the germline J gene. This chain uses TRBV19 with TRBJ1-1, with 9 bases lining up with TRBD1. Germline values: CDR1 LNHDA, CDR2 SQIVND (reference sequence). The CDR3 has 16 residues. Trimming took 4 bases from V and 1 from J; bases not matched to a gene: 7. The CDR3 loop is CASSTTGGARNTEAFF. The sequenced part of the CDR3 DNA is TGTGCCAGTAGTACTACAGGGGGCGCTCGGAACACTGAA.

In regard to this clone: Sequencing ends 3 residues short of the CDR3 end; the germline J gene provides the rest. The genes are TRBV11-2 and TRBJ1-2, with 9 bases identical to TRBD1. CDR1 and CDR2 from the germline V gene are SGHAT and FQNNGV. The V and J ends lost 0 bases and 5 bases, in that order; junction bases with no gene match: 1. This CDR3 comprises 14 residues. The DNA read from the CDR3 is TGTGCCAGCAGCTTAGAGACAGGGGGGTATGGC. It codes for CASSLETGGYG. The full CDR3 sequence reads CASSLETGGYGYTF. The full variable domain, rest sourced from reference TRBV11-2 and TRBJ1-2, is EAGVAQSPRYKIIEKRQSVAFWCNPISGHATLYWYQQILGQGPKLLIQFQNNGVVDDSQLPKDRFSAERLKGVDSTLKIQPAKLEDSAVYLCASSLETGGYGYTFGSGTRLTVV.

CDR3 residues: CASSMGGNYNDYTF. Partial CDR3 DNA: TGTGCCAGTAGTATGGGCGGGAACTACAATGAC. This chain links TRBV19 with TRBJ1-2; the D is unclear. The CDR3 is cut off 3 residues early in the read; its end comes from the germline J gene. The CDR3 runs 14 residues. Germline CDR1 is LNHDA and CDR2 is SQIVND (reference sequence).

Comment on this clone: With the read ending 3 residues before the CDR3 end, the germline J gene is used to fill in that end. The rearrangement joins TRBV6-1 to TRBJ1-2; 8 nucleotides line up with TRBD1. Germline-derived CDR1 and CDR2 are MNHNS and SASEGT. CDR3 length: 13 amino acids. V was clipped by 4 bases and J by 4 bases; unmatched bases: 2. CDR3 bases read: TGTGCCAGCAGTGGTACAGGGGGCTATGGC. This encodes CASSGTGGYG. The complete CDR3 reads CASSGTGGYGYTF.

About this clone: The read finishes 3 residues shy of the CDR3 end, and the germline J gene is used to complete it. The chain carries TRBV4-1 and TRBJ2-2; D remains unclear. The CDR3 extends over 15 amino acids. Germline assignment: CDR1 MGHRA and CDR2 YSYEKL. Trimming took 1 base from V and 0 from J, leaving 6 bases between them. CDR3: CASSQVTANTGELFF. CDR3 bases read: TGCGCCAGCAGCCAAGTCACAGCGAACACCGGGGAG.